The 30 T cell receptor beta chains below all came from one sample that was sequenced in a study of graft-versus-host responses after intestinal transplantation. These receptors are not linked to any known antigen. Repertoires were generated with immunoSEQ multiplex PCR, while TCRdb's copy carries only in-frame clones and drops some. The sample records some 100,000 clones, 75% to 95% being singletons. Specimen: unstimulated CD8+ T cells sorted from spleen or lymph node cells, collected before intestinal transplant. These receptors were taken from a human donor who received an intestinal transplant.

The chain employs TRBV6-5 and TRBJ1-5, with D unresolved. The CDR3 length is 13 residues. Between the trimmed V and J ends, which lost 0 bases and 7 bases, there was a span of 7 bases. Germline-derived CDR1 and CDR2 are MNHEY and SVGAGI. The CDR3 here is CASSYSPDQPQHF. The CDR3 DNA reads TGTGCCAGCAGTTACTCCCCAGACCAGCCCCAGCATTTT.

The chain joins TRBV10-3 to TRBJ1-4, with 9 bases aligning to TRBD1. The ends lost 10 bases at V and 7 bases at J; junction bases unmatched: 10. This CDR3 contains 14 residues. CDR1 and CDR2 (germline): ENHRY, SYGVKD. The CDR3 is CATALGDRVEKLFF. In DNA form, the CDR3 reads TGTGCCACCGCGCTGGGGGACAGGGTTGAAAAACTGTTTTTT.

The rearrangement links TRBV6-5 to TRBJ1-5; unclear D gene. The CDR3 has 13 residues. Germline lookup yields CDR1 MNHEY and CDR2 SVGAGI. V was clipped by 4 bases and J by 3 bases, with 7 bases between them. The CDR3 DNA reads as TGTGCCAGCAGTTCACCCGACAATCAGCCCCAGCATTTT. It yields the protein CASSSPDNQPQHF.

V and J are TRBV9 and TRBJ2-7; D is tentatively TRBD1 or TRBD2 (6 bases each). The CDR3 consists of 14 residues. The germline V gene encodes CDR1 SGDLS and CDR2 YYNGEE. V was cut by 3 bases and J by 7 bases, with 17 bases left in between. The CDR3 coding sequence is TGTGCCAGCAGCGCGGGGGACAACCCCCTTGAGCAGTACTTC. The encoded protein is CASSAGDNPLEQYF.

V usage is TRBV27 and J usage is TRBJ2-5; no firm D call. CDR1 is MNHEY, CDR2 SMNVEV, per germline (reference sequence). V was shortened by 6 bases and J by 3 bases, with 8 bases between the two germline ends. CDR3 length: 12 residues. CDR3 sequence: CASSLPKETQYF. DNA of the CDR3: TGTGCCAGCAGCCTACCCAAAGAGACCCAGTACTTC.

This clone has a single count. Here the CDR3 reads CAWRAGTGLFISELEQYF. The CDR3 DNA reads TGTGCCTGGAGGGCCGGGACAGGGCTCTTTATCTCCGAACTCGAGCAGTACTTC. This rearrangement joins TRBV30 to TRBJ2-7, with 9 bases lining up with TRBD1. The J segment lost 6 bases and the V segment lost 3 bases, leaving 21 bases of the junction unmatched. The CDR3 consists of 18 residues. Germline assignment: CDR1 GTSNPN and CDR2 SVGIG (reference sequence). The complete variable domain, with remaining parts taken from reference TRBV30 and TRBJ2-7, reads SQTIHQWPATLVQPVGSPLSLECTVEGTSNPNLYWYRQAAGRGLQLLFYSVGIGQISSEVPQNLSASRPQDRQFILSSKKLLLSDSGFYLCAWRAGTGLFISELEQYFGPGTRLTVT.

The chain is built from TRBV7-7 and TRBJ2-1; TRBD2 matches 14 bases. The CDR3 spans 17 residues. Germline lookup yields CDR1 SSHAT and CDR2 FNYEAQ (reference sequence). The ends lost 5 bases at V and 5 bases at J; junction bases unmatched: 8. The CDR3 loop reads CASSPRLAGGSDNEQFF. The CDR3 coding sequence is TGTGCCAGCAGCCCACGACTAGCGGGAGGGAGCGACAATGAGCAGTTCTTC.

The chain employs TRBV5-6 and TRBJ1-4, with D perhaps TRBD1 (5 bases). Trimming left V 1 base short and J 7 bases short, with 14 bases between. CDR1 is SGHDT, CDR2 YYEEEE, per germline. The CDR3 extends over 15 amino acids. CDR3 nucleotide sequence: TGTGCCAGCAGCTTGTTTGGGGGAGGAGGTGAAAAACTGTTTTTT. Protein product: CASSLFGGGGEKLFF.

This clone was seen just once. This chain uses TRBV6-5 with TRBJ2-5; 10 positions agree with TRBD2. The CDR3 sequence is 14 residues long. J lost 5 bases, V lost 4 bases, and 4 bases had no gene match. CDR1 is MNHEY and CDR2 is SVGAGI in the germline V gene. CDR3 sequence (DNA): TGTGCCAGCAGTTCCGCACTAGCGGGGGAGACCCAGTACTTC. The encoded protein is CASSSALAGETQYF.

There are a few counts of this clone. The chain has TRBV4-1 and TRBJ2-2; no definite D call. V lost 3 bases to trimming and J lost 4 bases, with 12 bases between them. The CDR3 totals 15 residues. Germline V CDR1 and CDR2: MGHRA, YSYEKL. This CDR3 is CASSQQASGTGELFF. The CDR3 DNA reads TGCGCCAGCAGCCAGCAGGCGTCGGGCACCGGGGAGCTGTTTTTT.

The V call is TRBV6-1, the J call TRBJ2-3; D unresolved. Germline loops: CDR1 MNHNS, CDR2 SASEGT. This CDR3 has 14 residues. V was clipped by 3 bases and J by 5 bases, with 12 bases between them. CDR3 residues: CASSDSAALDTQYF. The CDR3 nucleotides are TGTGCCAGCAGTGATTCCGCGGCCTTAGATACGCAGTATTTT.

The CDR3 nucleotides are TGTGCCAGCAGCGCCTCGGACGGGCAGTACGAGCAGTACTTC. This gives the protein CASSASDGQYEQYF. The chain couples TRBV9 to TRBJ2-7, with D hard to call. CDR1 is SGDLS and CDR2 is YYNGEE in the germline V gene. Between the trimmed V and J ends, which lost 3 bases and 4 bases, there was a span of 14 bases. This CDR3 is built from 14 residues. Full variable domain (outside the CDR3, taken from reference TRBV9 and TRBJ2-7): DSGVTQTPKHLITATGQRVTLRCSPRSGDLSVYWYQQSLDQGLQFLIQYYNGEERAKGNILERFSAQQFPDLHSELNLSSLELGDSALYFCASSASDGQYEQYFGPGTRLTVT.

This rearrangement joins TRBV18 to TRBJ2-7, with D unclear. Germline V CDR1 and CDR2: KGHSH, LQKENI. This CDR3 region has 16 residues. V was trimmed by 7 bases and J by 6 bases, leaving 25 bases between them. The CDR3 loop reads CASFLSAPGNLGEQYF. Here the CDR3 DNA reads TGTGCCAGCTTCCTCTCCGCCCCCGGAAATCTCGGCGAGCAGTACTTC.

Here the CDR3 reads CAWSVEGGDSQETQYF. CDR3 nucleotides: TGTGCCTGGAGTGTAGAGGGGGGGGACAGTCAAGAGACCCAGTACTTC. The chain carries TRBV30 and TRBJ2-5, with D perhaps TRBD1 or TRBD2 (7 bases each). CDR1 and CDR2 (germline): GTSNPN, SVGIG (reference sequence). The V and J ends lost 0 bases and 2 bases respectively, with 16 bases between them. The CDR3 is made up of 16 amino acids. Filled out from reference TRBV30 and TRBJ2-5, the complete variable domain reads SQTIHQWPATLVQPVGSPLSLECTVEGTSNPNLYWYRQAAGRGLQLLFYSVGIGQISSEVPQNLSASRPQDRQFILSSKKLLLSDSGFYLCAWSVEGGDSQETQYFGPGTRLLVL.

The chain recombines TRBV4-2 with TRBJ1-1, with TRBD1 as a possible D gene (6 bases). The germline V and J ends were trimmed by 7 bases and 11 bases, with 20 bases remaining between them. The CDR3 loop spans 13 amino acids. Germline CDR1 and CDR2: LGHNA and YNFKEQ. The CDR3 DNA follows: TGTGCCAGCACCGACGACAGGAGTTTTGAGGCTTTCTTT. It encodes CASTDDRSFEAFF.

The count of this clone is one. The chain links TRBV11-2 to TRBJ2-5; D call uncertain. CDR1 is SGHAT, CDR2 FQNNGV, per germline. This CDR3 is 13 amino acids long. Trimming removed 5 bases from V and 5 bases from J, with 12 bases in between. The CDR3 loop is CASSQRVPETQYF. The CDR3 DNA sequence: TGTGCCAGCAGCCAAAGGGTACCTGAGACCCAGTACTTC.

J is TRBJ1-1 and V is TRBV7-2, with TRBD1 as a possible D gene (5 bases). The germline V gene has CDR1 SGHTA and CDR2 FQGNSA. V shed 1 base and J shed 3 bases, with 15 bases lying between them. There are 16 residues in the CDR3. The CDR3 DNA reads TGTGCCAGCAGCTTAGGTTTGGCAGGGTTGGACACTGAAGCTTTCTTT. It encodes CASSLGLAGLDTEAFF.

The J gene is TRBJ2-7, the V gene TRBV13, with D maybe TRBD2 (7 bases). V lost 3 bases to trimming and J lost 3 bases, with 18 bases between them. The CDR3 loop spans 16 amino acids. Germline-derived CDR1 and CDR2 are PRHDT and FYEKMQ (reference sequence). The CDR3 sequence: CASSFGGGAGYYEQYF. The CDR3 nucleotides are TGTGCCAGCAGCTTTGGCGGGGGCGCGGGTTACTACGAGCAGTACTTC.

The V call is TRBV5-5, the J call TRBJ1-1; D is perhaps TRBD1 (6 bases). This CDR3 has 16 residues. The V and J ends lost 6 bases and 3 bases respectively, with 21 bases between them. Germline loops: CDR1 SGHKS, CDR2 YYEKEE (reference sequence). CDR3 protein: CASTPRAGEDYTEAFF. DNA for the CDR3: TGTGCCAGCACACCCCGGGCAGGGGAAGATTACACTGAAGCTTTCTTT.

This clone was seen a handful of times. The chain combines TRBV6-1 with TRBJ2-1; TRBD1 matches at 7 bases. CDR3 length equals 15 residues. Germline V gene sequence: CDR1 MNHNS, CDR2 SASEGT. V lost 2 bases, J lost 4 bases, and 5 bases stayed unmatched. The CDR3 bases are TGTGCCAGCAGTGAACCGGGACAGACATACAATGAGCAGTTCTTC. This sequence encodes CASSEPGQTYNEQFF.

DNA for the CDR3: TGTGCCAGCACGTACCTCGGGCAGGGGGCTGGTGAGACCCAGTACTTC. It encodes CASTYLGQGAGETQYF. The genes are TRBV28 and TRBJ2-5; 8 bases are shared with TRBD1. The CDR3 has 16 residues. After removal of 7 bases from V and 5 bases from J, the junction contained 15 bases not matched to a gene. Germline CDR1 reads MDHEN; CDR2 reads SYDVKM.

The chain joins TRBV5-6 to TRBJ2-1; D ambiguous. The CDR3 is made up of 14 amino acids. The germline gives CDR1 SGHDT, CDR2 YYEEEE. The V and J ends lost 2 bases and 0 bases respectively, with 6 bases between them. The CDR3 DNA reads TGTGCCAGCAGCTTAGGCAGCTCCTACAATGAGCAGTTCTTC. Amino acid sequence: CASSLGSSYNEQFF.

The rearrangement uses TRBV11-2 and TRBJ2-5, with D perhaps TRBD1 (6 bases). CDR1 is SGHAT and CDR2 is FQNNGV in the germline V gene. The CDR3 contains 14 residues. V gave up 0 bases and J gave up 4 bases, with 9 bases separating them. The chain's CDR3 is CASSLDKQGETQYF. DNA of the CDR3: TGTGCCAGCAGCTTAGATAAACAGGGAGAGACCCAGTACTTC.

The V gene is TRBV2, the J gene TRBJ2-2; possible D gene TRBD1, 6 bases. The CDR3 contains 14 residues. V lost 6 bases and J lost 4, with 12 bases in between. Germline CDR1 SNHLY, CDR2 FYNNEI. The CDR3 DNA follows: TGTGCCAGCAGCGTTGGACAGTCCACCGGGGAGCTGTTTTTT. Its translation is CASSVGQSTGELFF.

There are many counts of this clone. V is TRBV9 and J is TRBJ2-5; D not certain. CDR1 SGDLS and CDR2 YYNGEE come from the germline V gene. V was cut by 2 bases and J by 0 bases, with 11 bases left in between. The CDR3 is 15 amino acids. CDR3 loop: CASSVGSSHQETQYF. The DNA for the CDR3 is TGTGCCAGCAGCGTGGGTAGCTCCCACCAAGAGACCCAGTACTTC.

CDR3 sequence: CASSLEAGGPGETQYF. The CDR3 DNA reads TGTGCCAGCAGCTTAGAGGCGGGAGGGCCGGGGGAGACCCAGTACTTC. The V gene is TRBV7-6, the J gene TRBJ2-5, with 9 nucleotides matching TRBD2. CDR3 length: 16 amino acids. Germline-derived CDR1 and CDR2 are SGHVS and FNYEAQ. V shed 1 base, J shed 5 bases, and the junction held 8 bases outside the gene matches.

The V call is TRBV4-1, the J call TRBJ1-2; D unclear. Trimming left V 1 base short and J 6 bases short, with 6 bases between. This CDR3 contains 12 residues. In germline, CDR1 is MGHRA, CDR2 YSYEKL. The CDR3 DNA follows: TGCGCCAGCAGCCAAGGGACTGATGGCTACACCTTC. Protein product: CASSQGTDGYTF.

V is TRBV7-2 and J is TRBJ1-4, with a tentative D call TRBD1 (5 bases). The germline gives CDR1 SGHTA, CDR2 FQGNSA. V lost 5 bases to trimming and J lost 7 bases, with 14 bases between them. The CDR3 has 14 amino acids. The CDR3 bases are TGTGCCAGCAGCCCCGACAGCGACCTTGAAAAACTGTTTTTT. This gives the protein CASSPDSDLEKLFF.

This chain joins TRBV7-9 and TRBJ1-2; 12 bases are a match to TRBD1. Trimming cost V 5 bases and J 3 bases; bases outside gene matches: 7. The germline gives CDR1 SEHNR, CDR2 FQNEAQ (reference sequence). The CDR3 has 16 residues. For the CDR3, the DNA is TGTGCCAGCAGCCGACTTGGGGACAGGGGGCACTATGGCTACACCTTC. Protein sequence: CASSRLGDRGHYGYTF.

The genes are TRBV27 and TRBJ1-2; perhaps TRBD1 as D (5 bases). V was pared by 0 bases and J by 3 bases, with 5 bases between. This CDR3 contains 13 residues. Germline V gene lookup returns CDR1 MNHEY and CDR2 SMNVEV (reference sequence). The CDR3 is CASSLSGDYGYTF. In nucleotides, the CDR3 is TGTGCCAGCAGTTTATCGGGGGACTATGGCTACACCTTC.